Each of the 19 T cell receptor beta chains below was sequenced from the same sample in a study of CD8+ T cells in alopecia areata. Cells that came from pooled cutaneous lymph nodes were sorted using CD4, CD8alpha, NKG2D, NKG2ACE and other markers. RNA extraction was followed by reverse transcription into cDNA, which acted as the sequencing template. Profiling relied on immunoSEQ multiplex PCR, and the TCRdb table lists in-frame clones only, not all of them. The sample includes 270,000 or so clones, none of them occurring once. Sequencing was performed on CD4+ T cells sorted from a lymph node. These receptors came from a C3H/HeJ mouse with alopecia areata. This mouse strain has H2-k as its MHC haplotype.

The table lists this clone with a few counts. Germline and genes here are mouse. The read terminates 4 residues before the CDR3 end, so the remaining end is supplied by the germline J gene. This chain uses TRBV13-1 with TRBJ2-3; 8 nucleotides line up with TRBD2. The CDR3 length is 16 residues. Germline V lookup: CDR1 NSHNY, CDR2 SYGAGN. V was clipped by 1 base and J by 0 bases; unmatched bases: 4. The CDR3 loop is CASSDLRTGSAETLYF. The CDR3 bases that were read are TGTGCCAGCAGTGATCTGCGGACTGGGAGTGCAGAA.

As regards this clone: Gene labels here are mouse ones. The read stops 4 residues short of the end of the CDR3; the missing end is completed from the germline J gene. This sample includes further DNA sequences coding for the same CDR3. V is TRBV13-1 and J is TRBJ2-1, with D perhaps TRBD2 (6 bases). CDR1 is NSHNY and CDR2 is SYGAGN in the germline V gene. Trimming cost V 1 base and J 1 base, with 9 bases left between them. This CDR3 comprises 15 residues. CDR3 DNA (partial): TGTGCCAGCAGTGATTTCGGGGGGAACTATGCT. It translates to CASSDFGGNYA. The full CDR3 is CASSDFGGNYAEQFF.

On this clone: Any gene name here is a mouse gene name. The CDR3 extends 3 residues past the end of the read, so its final part is completed from the germline J gene. The same CDR3 can be traced to other DNA sequences in this sample. The rearrangement links TRBV5 to TRBJ1-6, with 8 positions matching TRBD1. TRBJ1-6 is treated as an ORF (open reading frame) with a function not yet certain. The germline V gene has CDR1 LGHNA and CDR2 YNLKQL (reference sequence). CDR3 length equals 14 residues. Losses at the gene ends were 5 bases for V and 5 bases for J; bases not matched to a gene: 2. The covered CDR3 bases are TGTGCCAGCAGCGCGACAGGGGATAATTCGCCC. It specifies CASSATGDNSP. From start to end, the CDR3 is CASSATGDNSPLYF.

This clone came up a few times. Mouse gene names and germline throughout. The read finishes 4 residues shy of the CDR3 end, and the germline J gene is used to complete it. The chain joins TRBV13-3 to TRBJ2-3; possibly TRBD2 for D (6 bases). The CDR3 is made up of 15 amino acids. Germline V gene data show CDR1 as NNHDY and CDR2 as SYVADS. V was pared by 0 bases and J by 0 bases, with 8 bases between. The CDR3 region is CASSDGGTSAETLYF. The CDR3 DNA, read in part, is TGTGCCAGCAGTGATGGGGGGACTAGTGCAGAA.

For this clone: Gene names and germline match the mouse. The CDR3 extends 4 residues past the end of the read, so its final part is completed from the germline J gene. This rearrangement joins TRBV1 to TRBJ2-7, with a possible D match to TRBD1 (5 bases). Per germline, CDR1 NSQYPW and CDR2 LRSPGD (reference sequence). The ends were cut back, 2 bases at V and 3 bases at J, with 11 bases in the middle. CDR3 length: 14 amino acids. The CDR3 here is CTCSAPPGSYEQYF. Incomplete CDR3 DNA: TGCACCTGCAGTGCACCCCCAGGGAGCTAT.

Notes on this clone: The germline and genes are mouse ones. CDR3 DNA, as far as it was read: TGTGCCAGCTCTGAATCGCCTGGGGGATTCTAT. This translates into CASSESPGGFY. The whole CDR3 region reads CASSESPGGFYEQYF. The chain links TRBV12-1 to TRBJ2-7, with 7 positions matching TRBD2. The CDR3 end lies 4 residues beyond the end of the read and is filled in from the germline J gene. Germline CDR1 and CDR2: SGHSN and HYEKVE. The CDR3 is 15 residues long. V gave up 3 bases and J gave up 3 bases; unmatched junction bases: 10.

This clone was observed a few times. Here the gene names and germline are mouse. The sequenced CDR3 bases are TGTGCCAGCAGTTTACCGGGACTGGGGGAGGAC. This sequence encodes CASSLPGLGED. The whole CDR3 protein is CASSLPGLGEDTQYF. The chain combines TRBV19 with TRBJ2-5; 11 bases agree with TRBD2. The read is 4 residues too short to cover the CDR3 end, so that end is filled in from the germline J gene. The length of the CDR3 is 15 residues. Germline V lookup: CDR1 FNHDT, CDR2 SITEND (reference sequence).

A few counts support this clone. Gene names refer to mouse genes. CDR3 loop: CASSDVGGHAEQFF. Incomplete CDR3 DNA: TGTGCCAGCAGTGATGTGGGGGGTCATGCT. The J gene is TRBJ2-1, the V gene TRBV13-1; 7 nucleotides agree with TRBD2. The read is 4 residues too short to cover the CDR3 end, so that end is filled in from the germline J gene. CDR1 is NSHNY and CDR2 is SYGAGN in the germline V gene. This CDR3 region has 14 residues. With V trimmed by 0 bases and J by 5 bases, 2 bases remained unmatched.

Comments on this clone: The listed genes are named as in mouse. CDR3 loop: CAWSQGATETLYF. The CDR3 DNA, read in part, is TGTGCCTGGAGCCAGGGGGCGACAGAA. V usage is TRBV31 and J usage is TRBJ2-3; 8 nucleotides match TRBD1. The sequence runs out 4 residues before the end of the CDR3; the remainder is reconstructed from the germline J gene. This CDR3 contains 13 residues. J was trimmed by 4 bases and V by 3 bases; bases with no gene match: 3. The germline V gene has CDR1 GKSSPN and CDR2 SITVG.

This clone has at least ten counts. Each gene name is a mouse one. The CDR3 end lies 4 residues beyond the end of the read and is filled in from the germline J gene. The chain recombines TRBV13-1 with TRBJ2-1; 7 bases align to TRBD2. Germline lookup yields CDR1 NSHNY and CDR2 SYGAGN. CDR3 length equals 15 residues. V was pared by 0 bases and J by 3 bases, with 3 bases of the junction left unmatched. The sequenced part of the CDR3 DNA is TGTGCCAGCAGTGATGGGAGACTGGGCTATGCT. Translated, it gives CASSDGRLGYA. The whole CDR3 sequence is CASSDGRLGYAEQFF.

In regard to this clone: Mouse names are used for the genes. The CDR3 is cut off 4 residues early in the read; its end comes from the germline J gene. Other nucleotide sequences in the sample specify the same CDR3. This chain joins TRBV13-3 and TRBJ2-1, with 9 bases that match TRBD2. Germline assignment: CDR1 NNHDY and CDR2 SYVADS. This CDR3 comprises 14 residues. After removal of 5 bases from V and 5 bases from J, the junction contained 5 bases not matched to a gene. The CDR3 DNA, read in part, is TGTGCCAGCAGCGCCTACTGGGGGGATGCT. This translates into CASSAYWGDA. The whole CDR3 reads CASSAYWGDAEQFF.

This clone came up many times. Gene names denote mouse genes. The read ends 4 residues early relative to the CDR3; the germline J gene fills the gap. The genes are TRBV12-1 and TRBJ1-2; TRBD1 is a possible D gene (5 bases). The CDR3 sequence is 14 residues long. Trimming left V 1 base short and J 2 bases short, with 10 bases between. The germline V gene has CDR1 SGHSN and CDR2 HYEKVE. The CDR3 region is CASSLTGINSDYTF. Incomplete CDR3 DNA: TGTGCCAGCTCTCTAACAGGAATCAACTCC. The complete variable domain, with remaining parts taken from reference TRBV12-1 and TRBJ1-2, reads DSGVVQSPRHIIKEKGGRSVLTCIPISGHSNVVWYQQTLGKELKFLIQHYEKVERDKGFLPSRFSVQQFDDYHSEMNMSALELEDSAMYFCASSLTGINSDYTFGSGTRLLVI.

This clone turned up a few times. The genes and germline here are from mouse. The sequenced fragment ends 4 residues before the CDR3 boundary, so the rest is inferred from the germline J gene. The same CDR3 arises from other DNA sequences in this sample as well. The chain carries TRBV13-3 and TRBJ1-1, with 11 nucleotides matching TRBD1. The CDR3 has 13 amino acids. Germline CDR1 reads NNHDY; CDR2 reads SYVADS. The CDR3 here is CASSGDRGREVFF. CDR3 DNA (partial): TGTGCCAGCAGTGGGGACAGGGGGAGA.

This clone was observed a handful of times. The genes are named according to mouse. Read data end 4 residues before the CDR3 end; the end is taken from the germline J gene. Other DNA variants within this sample encode the same CDR3. V is TRBV19 and J is TRBJ2-4; D ambiguous. The CDR3 length is 13 residues. Trimming took 0 bases from V and 0 from J, leaving 2 bases between them. Germline loops: CDR1 FNHDT, CDR2 SITEND (reference sequence). Incomplete CDR3 DNA: TGTGCCAGCAGTATAGGGAGTCAAAAC. Protein product: CASSIGSQN. The entire CDR3 protein is CASSIGSQNTLYF.

This clone came up a few times. The gene names given are mouse names. The CDR3 is cut off 4 residues early in the read; its end comes from the germline J gene. The chain joins TRBV13-1 to TRBJ2-2; 7 nucleotides align to TRBD2. Unmatched junction bases numbered 2, after V lost 4 bases and J lost 2 bases. Germline CDR1 and CDR2: NSHNY and SYGAGN. This CDR3 has 14 amino acids. The CDR3 loop reads CASSLGDNTGQLYF. The sequenced part of the CDR3 DNA is TGTGCCAGCAGTCTGGGGGACAACACCGGG.

This clone was counted at least ten times. The germline and genes are mouse ones. The observed sequence ends 4 residues before the CDR3 terminus, with the missing tail filled in from the germline J gene. The sample has other DNA sequences that encode this CDR3 too. This chain uses TRBV1 with TRBJ2-7; possible D gene TRBD1, 5 bases. The germline V gene encodes CDR1 NSQYPW and CDR2 LRSPGD (reference sequence). V was cut by 0 bases and J by 3 bases, with 6 bases left in between. The CDR3 consists of 13 residues. CDR3 loop: CTCSADQGYEQYF. The covered CDR3 bases are TGCACCTGCAGTGCAGATCAGGGCTAT. Full variable domain (remainder filled in from reference TRBV1 and TRBJ2-7): VTLLEQNPRWRLVPRGQAVNLRCILKNSQYPWMSWYQQDLQKQLQWLFTLRSPGDKEVKSLPGADYLATRVTDTELRLQVANMSQGRTLYCTCSADQGYEQYFGPGTRLTVL.

Concerning this clone itself: Mouse names are used for the genes. The read comes to an end 4 residues before the CDR3 does, leaving the germline J gene to fill in the end. The chain recombines TRBV17 with TRBJ2-7; 9 bases agree with TRBD2. Germline CDR1 and CDR2: MNHDT and YYDKIL. This CDR3 is 16 amino acids long. CDR3 loop: CASSRDRTGLGYEQYF. CDR3 DNA (partial): TGTGCTAGCAGTAGAGATCGAACTGGACTGGGGTAT.

Regarding this clone: Genes here carry mouse names. The read halts 4 residues ahead of the CDR3 end, with the missing end drawn from the germline J gene. Distinct nucleotide sequences in the sample also encode this CDR3. The V gene is TRBV5, the J gene TRBJ2-1; 8 bases fit TRBD2. Germline CDR1 reads LGHNA; CDR2 reads YNLKQL (reference sequence). V lost 4 bases to trimming and J lost 1 base; unmatched junction nucleotides: 3. The CDR3 sequence is 15 residues long. CDR3 residues: CASSPGGANYAEQFF. The CDR3 bases that were read are TGTGCCAGCAGCCCCGGGGGGGCCAACTATGCT.

This clone occurred many times. Germline and genes: mouse. The read ends 4 residues early relative to the CDR3; the germline J gene fills the gap. This chain links TRBV17 with TRBJ1-1, with 11 bases aligning to TRBD1. The CDR3 has 15 amino acids. CDR1 is MNHDT and CDR2 is YYDKIL in the germline V gene. The CDR3 bases that were read are TGTGCTAGCAGTAGAGAGGGACAGGGGGGAGAA. As protein: CASSREGQGGE. The whole CDR3 sequence is CASSREGQGGEEVFF.